The 16 T cell receptor beta chains reported below all come from one sample, sequenced in a study of blood T cell repertoires in COVID-19. The protocol was immunoSEQ multiplex PCR, while the TCRdb copy is restricted to in-frame clones and leaves out a portion. Of about 12,000 clones listed, 70% to 75% were seen once; the top ten hold 30% to 35%. Specimen: peripheral blood. These receptors originate from a human donor in a cohort sampled during active COVID-19.

The chain is built from TRBV27 and TRBJ1-2, with 9 bases identical to TRBD1. Germline assignment: CDR1 MNHEY and CDR2 SMNVEV (reference sequence). The CDR3 covers 14 residues. Losses at the gene ends were 6 bases for V and 4 bases for J; bases not matched to a gene: 6. This CDR3 is CASSPGQGSYGYTF. The CDR3 nucleotides read TGTGCCAGCAGCCCGGGACAGGGAAGCTATGGCTACACCTTC.

This clone was counted once. This rearrangement joins TRBV18 to TRBJ2-7; perhaps TRBD1 as D (6 bases). The CDR3 is 12 amino acids. Germline CDR1 KGHSH, CDR2 LQKENI. Between the trimmed V and J ends, which lost 6 bases and 6 bases, there was a span of 12 bases. The CDR3 sequence: CASSSGHFEQYF. The DNA of the CDR3 is TGTGCCAGCTCGTCGGGACATTTCGAGCAGTACTTC.

This clone came up a few times. The CDR3 DNA sequence: TGTGCCAGCAGCTCGACTAGCGGGAGTTTCTACGAGCAGTACTTC. It translates to CASSSTSGSFYEQYF. The J gene is TRBJ2-7, the V gene TRBV11-2; TRBD2 matches 12 bases. The trim removed 4 bases at V and 3 bases at J, leaving 4 bases unmatched. This CDR3 spans 15 amino acids. Germline CDR1 SGHAT, CDR2 FQNNGV.

The genes are TRBV7-2 and TRBJ2-7; TRBD2 aligns across 12 bases. This CDR3 comprises 15 residues. Germline V gene lookup returns CDR1 SGHTA and CDR2 FQGNSA. V was pared by 6 bases and J by 2 bases, with 5 bases of the junction left unmatched. CDR3: CASSSTSGGPYEQYF. The DNA for the CDR3 is TGTGCCAGCAGTTCGACTAGCGGGGGCCCCTACGAGCAGTACTTC.

The genes are TRBV5-1 and TRBJ2-1, with 8 positions matching TRBD2. Germline lookup yields CDR1 SGHRS and CDR2 YFSETQ. The length of the CDR3 is 15 residues. Losses at the gene ends were 3 bases for V and 0 bases for J; bases not matched to a gene: 2. CDR3: CASSSSGSSYNEQFF. The CDR3 DNA sequence: TGCGCCAGCAGCTCAAGCGGGAGCTCCTACAATGAGCAGTTCTTC.

V and J are TRBV11-2 and TRBJ2-1, with 14 bases lining up with TRBD2. Germline V gene data show CDR1 as SGHAT and CDR2 as FQNNGV. This CDR3 has 16 amino acids. Germline trimming cut 1 base from V and 8 bases from J; bases unmatched to any gene: 4. The CDR3 reads CASSLVGTSGSYEQFF. CDR3 DNA sequence: TGTGCCAGCAGCTTAGTCGGGACTAGCGGGAGTTATGAGCAGTTCTTC.

The chain combines TRBV19 with TRBJ1-1; 9 bases are a match to TRBD1. The CDR3 extends over 13 amino acids. With 9 bases clipped from V and 5 bases from J, the junction kept 7 bases outside the gene matches. Germline V gene data show CDR1 as LNHDA and CDR2 as SQIVND (reference sequence). The CDR3 is CASRQGERTEAFF. CDR3 coding DNA: TGTGCCAGCAGACAGGGGGAGAGGACTGAAGCTTTCTTT. Full variable domain (outside the CDR3, taken from reference TRBV19 and TRBJ1-1): DGGITQSPKYLFRKEGQNVTLSCEQNLNHDAMYWYRQDPGQGLRLIYYSQIVNDFQKGDIAEGYSVSREKKESFPLTVTSAQKNPTAFYLCASRQGERTEAFFGQGTRLTVV.

V usage is TRBV11-3 and J usage is TRBJ2-1, with TRBD2 matching 14 bases. The V segment lost 5 bases and the J segment 8 bases; nucleotides outside the gene matches: 8. The CDR3 is made up of 16 amino acids. Germline values: CDR1 SGHNT, CDR2 YENEEA. The CDR3 coding sequence is TGTGCCAGCAGCCCAGGGACTAGCGGGAGAGGGGATGAGCAGTTCTTC. It is translated as CASSPGTSGRGDEQFF. The full variable domain, rest sourced from reference TRBV11-3 and TRBJ2-1, is EAGVVQSPRYKIIEKKQPVAFWCNPISGHNTLYWYLQNLGQGPELLIRYENEEAVDDSQLPKDRFSAERLKGVDSTLKIQPAELGDSAVYLCASSPGTSGRGDEQFFGPGTRLTVL.

In its sample, this clone was seen a few times. The chain combines TRBV11-2 with TRBJ2-1, with D perhaps TRBD2 (6 bases). The V and J ends lost 5 bases and 4 bases respectively, with 9 bases between them. Germline lookup yields CDR1 SGHAT and CDR2 FQNNGV. The CDR3 runs to 13 residues. CDR3 coding DNA: TGTGCCAGCAGCCGACTAGGTTACAATGAGCAGTTCTTC. Translating gives CASSRLGYNEQFF.

In this sample, this clone turned up a few times. The V call is TRBV6-1, the J call TRBJ2-6; tentatively, D is TRBD2 (5 bases). The germline V gene encodes CDR1 MNHNS and CDR2 SASEGT. This CDR3 contains 15 residues. The V and J ends lost 3 bases and 4 bases respectively, with 10 bases between them. CDR3 sequence: CASSDPGSGANVLTF. The CDR3 nucleotides read TGTGCCAGCAGTGATCCGGGATCCGGGGCCAACGTCCTGACTTTC.

This clone was seen a handful of times. The chain is built from TRBV11-2 and TRBJ2-5, with TRBD1 matching 8 bases. The CDR3 has 14 residues. Germline-derived CDR1 and CDR2 are SGHAT and FQNNGV. Trimming took 5 bases from V and 5 from J; bases not matched to a gene: 7. This CDR3 is CASSLWTGWETQYF. CDR3 bases: TGTGCCAGCAGCCTCTGGACAGGGTGGGAGACCCAGTACTTC.

This chain connects TRBV6-5 to TRBJ2-7, with TRBD1 matching 8 bases. The CDR3 is 14 amino acids. Trimming at V came to 5 bases and at J to 4 bases, leaving 7 bases not matched to a gene. CDR1 MNHEY and CDR2 SVGAGI come from the germline V gene. CDR3 in amino acids: CASSKPGQVYEQYF. DNA for the CDR3: TGTGCCAGCAGTAAACCGGGACAGGTGTACGAGCAGTACTTC.

The chain couples TRBV7-8 to TRBJ2-1, with 12 bases matching TRBD2. The V segment lost 3 bases and the J segment 4 bases; nucleotides outside the gene matches: 4. Germline CDR1 is SGHVS and CDR2 is FQNEAQ. The CDR3 has 16 amino acids. The CDR3 loop is CASSFPSGGGYNEQFF. The CDR3, as DNA: TGTGCCAGCAGCTTCCCTAGCGGGGGGGGATACAATGAGCAGTTCTTC.

J is TRBJ1-5 and V is TRBV6-2 or TRBV6-3; 9 nucleotides agree with TRBD1. Per germline, CDR1 MNHEY and CDR2 SVGEGT. This CDR3 has 15 residues. V trimming: 2 bases; J trimming: 3 bases; junction bases outside the gene matches: 2. CDR3 loop: CASSYRDRANQPQHF. Written as DNA, the CDR3 is TGTGCCAGCAGTTACCGGGACAGGGCCAATCAGCCCCAGCATTTT.

J is TRBJ2-7 and V is TRBV7-2; D is perhaps TRBD1 (6 bases). CDR1 is SGHTA, CDR2 FQGNSA, per germline. The CDR3 runs 15 residues. V was pared by 5 bases and J by 3 bases, with 17 bases between. For the CDR3, the DNA is TGTGCCAGCAGCACTACAGGGAATCTTTTCTACGAGCAGTACTTC. It codes for CASSTTGNLFYEQYF.

The rearrangement links TRBV7-8 to TRBJ2-3, with 10 bases that match TRBD1. Germline assignment: CDR1 SGHVS and CDR2 FQNEAQ. V shed 5 bases, J shed 8 bases, and the junction held 16 bases outside the gene matches. This CDR3 region has 17 residues. The chain's CDR3 is CASSEAGGTGALGTQYF. The CDR3 nucleotides are TGTGCCAGCAGCGAAGCAGGGGGGACAGGGGCCCTCGGTACGCAGTATTTT.